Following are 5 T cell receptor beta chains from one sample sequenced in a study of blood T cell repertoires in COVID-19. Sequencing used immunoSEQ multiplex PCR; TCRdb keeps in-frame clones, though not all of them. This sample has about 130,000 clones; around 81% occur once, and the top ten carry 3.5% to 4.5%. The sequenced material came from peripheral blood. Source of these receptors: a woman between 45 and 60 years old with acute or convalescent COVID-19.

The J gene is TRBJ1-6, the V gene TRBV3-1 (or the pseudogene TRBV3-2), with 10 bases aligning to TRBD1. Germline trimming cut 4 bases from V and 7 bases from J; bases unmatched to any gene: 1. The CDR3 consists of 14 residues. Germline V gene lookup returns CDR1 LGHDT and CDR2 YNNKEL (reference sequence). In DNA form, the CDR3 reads TGTGCCAGCAGCCTGGGACAGGGGAATTCACCCCTCCACTTT. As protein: CASSLGQGNSPLHF.

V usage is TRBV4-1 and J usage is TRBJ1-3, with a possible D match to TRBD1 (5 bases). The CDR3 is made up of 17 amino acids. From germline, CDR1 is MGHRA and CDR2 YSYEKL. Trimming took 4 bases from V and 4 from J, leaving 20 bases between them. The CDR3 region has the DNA TGCGCCAGCAGCCTAAATTGGAAGGGGATGTCCGGAAACACCATATATTTT. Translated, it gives CASSLNWKGMSGNTIYF.

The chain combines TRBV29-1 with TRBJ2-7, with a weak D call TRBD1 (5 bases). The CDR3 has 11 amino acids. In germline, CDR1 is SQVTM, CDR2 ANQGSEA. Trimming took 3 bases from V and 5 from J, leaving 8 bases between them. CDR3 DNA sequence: TGCAGCGTTGACTGGGGCAACGAGCAGTACTTC. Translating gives CSVDWGNEQYF.

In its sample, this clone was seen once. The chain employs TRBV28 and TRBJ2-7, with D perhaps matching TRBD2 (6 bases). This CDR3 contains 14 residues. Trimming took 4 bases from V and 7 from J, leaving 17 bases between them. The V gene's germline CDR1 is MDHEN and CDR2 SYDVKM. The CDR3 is CASSSGQLAGEQYF. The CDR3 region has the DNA TGTGCCAGCAGTTCCGGGCAGCTCGCGGGGGAGCAGTACTTC.

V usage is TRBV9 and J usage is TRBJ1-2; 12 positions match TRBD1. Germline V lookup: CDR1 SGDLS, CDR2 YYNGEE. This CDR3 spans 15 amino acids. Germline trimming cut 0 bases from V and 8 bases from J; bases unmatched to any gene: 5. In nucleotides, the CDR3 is TGTGCCAGCAGCGTAGAGGGACAGGGGGCGCGGGGCTACACCTTC. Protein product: CASSVEGQGARGYTF.